This T cell receptor beta chain was documented in a study of molecular identifiers for immune sequencing clone quantification. Study results and caveats: Spiked-in Jurkat TCR RNA corresponding to one cell was reported as detectable against about 1 million naive cells. Under 1% of molecules in naive cells, but over 97% of effector molecules, belonged to clones above 20 RNA copies.

TCRdb redid the calling of the PCR reads with MiXCR, one entry per CDR3 protein. The table has about half a million distinct CDR3 sequences, around 23% seen once. The CDR3 loop spans 14 amino acids. The V end was cut by 0 bases, the J end by 2 bases, with 7 bases between. The germline V gene encodes CDR1 MGHRA and CDR2 YSYEKL. Naive CD8 T cells were FACS-sorted by CD8+CD4-CCR7+CD45RA+ markers. This clonotype was detected ten times or more. Its antigen is as yet unknown. The sequence was obtained from a human donor in good health. Some libraries in this study had Jurkat cell RNA spiked in. Sequences were obtained from naive CD8+ T cells from blood, with Jurkat cell RNA spiked in. The subset here: FACS-sorted CD8+CD4-CCR7+CD45RA+ naive T cells. The chain has TRBV4-1 and TRBJ1-1, with D uncertain. CDR3 in DNA: TGCGCCAGCAGCCAAGAAAGGGCCAACACTGAAGCTTTCTTT. It translates to CASSQERANTEAFF.